This T cell receptor (beta chain) was retrieved from a study of response to subunit inactivated influenza vaccine. TCRdb re-called the RT-PCR reads with MiXCR, one entry per CDR3 protein. Of over 800,000 distinct CDR3 sequences in the sample, about 20% are singletons; the top ten hold roughly 10%. CDR1 and CDR2 (germline): KGHSH, LQKENI. The junction had 11 bases not matched to a gene; V was cut back by 1 base and J by 3 bases. The CDR3 length is 18 residues. The chain carries TRBV18 and TRBJ1-3; 8 nucleotides align to TRBD1. The TCR originated in a middle-aged man who received an inactivated influenza vaccine. The sequenced sample was PBMCs from blood, obtained 4 to 6 days after vaccination. In DNA, the CDR3 is TGTGCCAGCTCACCACGATCCGGACAGGGAAGTGGTGGAAACACCATATATTTT. Its translation is CASSPRSGQGSGGNTIYF.